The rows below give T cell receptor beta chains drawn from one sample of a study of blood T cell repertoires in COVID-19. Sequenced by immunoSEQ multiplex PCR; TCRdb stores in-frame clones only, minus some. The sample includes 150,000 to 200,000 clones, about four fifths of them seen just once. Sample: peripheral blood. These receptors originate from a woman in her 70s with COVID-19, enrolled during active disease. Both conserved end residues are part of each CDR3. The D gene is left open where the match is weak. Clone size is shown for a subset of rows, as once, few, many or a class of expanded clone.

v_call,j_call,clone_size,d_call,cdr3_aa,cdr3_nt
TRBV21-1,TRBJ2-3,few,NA,CASSPRTSGSTDTQYF,TGTGCCAGCAGCCCCCGGACTAGCGGGAGCACAGATACGCAGTATTTT
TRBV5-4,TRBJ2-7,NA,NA,CASEETGSSYEQYF,TGTGCCAGCGAAGAAACCGGGAGCTCCTACGAGCAGTACTTC
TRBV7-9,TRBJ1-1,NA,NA,CASSLGKRSMGTEAFF,TGTGCCAGCAGCTTAGGTAAGCGGAGTATGGGCACTGAAGCTTTCTTT
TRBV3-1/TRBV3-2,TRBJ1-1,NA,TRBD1,CASSQVSGTGRPEAFF,TGTGCCAGCAGCCAAGTTTCCGGGACAGGGAGGCCTGAAGCTTTCTTT
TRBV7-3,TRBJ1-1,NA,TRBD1,CASSFGTGGGRPKGTEAFF,TGTGCCAGCAGCTTCGGGACAGGGGGCGGTCGACCGAAGGGGACTGAAGCTTTCTTT
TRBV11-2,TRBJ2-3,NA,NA,CASRQGTTDTQYF,TGTGCCAGCAGGCAGGGTACAACAGATACGCAGTATTTT
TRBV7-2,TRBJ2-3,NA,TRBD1,CASSLAGQGVDTQYF,TGTGCCAGCAGCTTAGCGGGACAGGGTGTAGATACGCAGTATTTT
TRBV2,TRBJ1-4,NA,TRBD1,CASTAGTGVEKLFF,TGTGCCAGCACCGCCGGGACAGGGGTCGAAAAACTGTTTTTT
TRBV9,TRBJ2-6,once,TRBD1,CASSPRLDRGRYGANVLTF,TGTGCCAGCAGCCCTCGCCTTGACAGGGGGAGATATGGGGCCAACGTCCTGACTTTC
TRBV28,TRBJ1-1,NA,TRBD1,CASSSGGKQPEAFF,TGTGCCAGCAGTTCAGGGGGAAAACAACCTGAAGCTTTCTTT
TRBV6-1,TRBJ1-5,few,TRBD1,CASSEALDRRQPQHF,TGTGCCAGCAGTGAAGCCCTGGACAGGAGACAGCCCCAGCATTTT
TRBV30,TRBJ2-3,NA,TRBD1,CAWSPGGRGDTQYF,TGTGCCTGGAGTCCAGGGGGCAGGGGAGATACGCAGTATTTT
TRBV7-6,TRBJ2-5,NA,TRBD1,CASSQTGVRGETQYF,TGTGCCAGCAGCCAGACAGGGGTTAGGGGGGAGACCCAGTACTTC
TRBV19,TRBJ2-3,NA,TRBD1,CASRGGTGASDTQYF,TGTGCCAGTAGAGGGGGGACAGGGGCCTCAGATACGCAGTATTTT
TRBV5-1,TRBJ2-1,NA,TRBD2,CASGLAGSYNEQFF,TGCGCCAGCGGGCTAGCGGGTTCCTACAATGAGCAGTTCTTC
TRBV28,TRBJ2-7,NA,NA,CASSSLYEQYF,TGTGCCAGCAGTTCTTTATACGAGCAGTACTTC
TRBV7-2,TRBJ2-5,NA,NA,CASSLNGPGRKTQYF,TGTGCCAGCAGCTTGAACGGTCCGGGTCGGAAGACCCAGTACTTC
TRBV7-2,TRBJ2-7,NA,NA,CASSRGGPLDGEQYF,TGTGCCAGCAGCCGCGGGGGCCCCCTGGATGGGGAGCAGTACTTC
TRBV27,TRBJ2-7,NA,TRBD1,CASSFGQAYEQYF,TGTGCCAGCAGTTTTGGACAGGCCTACGAGCAGTACTTC
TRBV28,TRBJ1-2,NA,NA,CASFDRINYGYTF,TGTGCCAGTTTTGACAGGATAAACTATGGCTACACCTTC
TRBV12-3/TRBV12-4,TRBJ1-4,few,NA,CASTTGLEEKLFF,TGTGCCAGCACGACCGGGTTGGAGGAAAAACTGTTTTTT
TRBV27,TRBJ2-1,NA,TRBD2,CASSLLSSGRRNEQFF,TGTGCCAGCAGCCTGCTGTCTAGCGGGAGGCGAAATGAGCAGTTCTTC
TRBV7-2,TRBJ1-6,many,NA,CASSLGESSYNSPLHF,TGTGCCAGCAGCTTAGGGGAGAGCTCCTATAATTCACCCCTCCACTTT
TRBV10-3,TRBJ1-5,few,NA,CAISSGTINQPQHF,TGTGCCATCAGTTCAGGAACCATCAATCAGCCCCAGCATTTT
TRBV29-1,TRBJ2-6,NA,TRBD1,CSASGGVSGANVLTF,TGCAGCGCCTCAGGGGGTGTTTCTGGGGCCAACGTCCTGACTTTC
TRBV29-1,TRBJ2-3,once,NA,CSVDGGGRTDTQYF,TGCAGCGTTGATGGTGGCGGCCGCACAGATACGCAGTATTTT
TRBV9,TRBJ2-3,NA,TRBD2,CASSVSGITDTQYF,TGTGCCAGCAGCGTTAGCGGGATTACAGATACGCAGTATTTT
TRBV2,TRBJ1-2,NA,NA,CASRPTGLGDGYTF,TGTGCCAGCAGGCCGACAGGTTTGGGGGATGGCTACACCTTC
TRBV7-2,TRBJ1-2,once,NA,CASSLSQQGSYGYTF,TGTGCCAGCAGCTTATCACAGCAGGGCTCCTATGGCTACACCTTC
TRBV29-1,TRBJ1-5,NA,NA,CSVGAYSNQPQHF,TGCAGCGTTGGGGCTTATAGCAATCAGCCCCAGCATTTT
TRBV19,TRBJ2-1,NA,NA,CASTVVQGGLNEQFF,TGTGCCAGTACCGTTGTACAGGGTGGGTTGAATGAGCAGTTCTTC
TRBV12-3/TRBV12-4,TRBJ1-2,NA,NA,CASSLGQEYGYTF,TGTGCCAGCAGTCTGGGACAAGAGTATGGCTACACCTTC
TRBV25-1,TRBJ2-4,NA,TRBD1,CASSDHRGLAKNIQYF,TGTGCCAGCAGTGACCACAGGGGTCTGGCCAAAAACATTCAGTACTTC
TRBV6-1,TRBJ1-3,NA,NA,CASSEAASNTIYF,TGTGCCAGCAGTGAAGCAGCCTCAAACACCATATATTTT
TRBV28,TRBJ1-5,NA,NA,CATLTQKLGPQHF,TGTGCCACCCTGACCCAGAAACTAGGGCCCCAGCATTTT
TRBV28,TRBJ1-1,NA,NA,CASSLRQGYTEAFF,TGTGCCAGCAGTTTAAGGCAGGGTTATACTGAAGCTTTCTTT
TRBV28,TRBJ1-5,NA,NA,CASSSDRPYFNQPQHF,TGTGCCAGCAGTTCAGACAGGCCTTATTTCAATCAGCCCCAGCATTTT
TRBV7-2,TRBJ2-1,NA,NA,CASSYRRVSYNEQFF,TGTGCCAGCAGCTACCGCCGGGTCTCTTACAATGAGCAGTTCTTC
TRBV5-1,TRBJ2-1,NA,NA,CASSFPPRPSRDNEQFF,TGCGCCAGCAGCTTCCCTCCCCGCCCTAGCCGAGACAATGAGCAGTTCTTC
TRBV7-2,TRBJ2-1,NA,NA,CASSPGGANYNEQFF,TGTGCCAGCAGCCCCGGCGGGGCAAACTACAATGAGCAGTTCTTC
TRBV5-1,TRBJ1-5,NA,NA,CASSLSGVGNQPQHF,TGCGCCAGCAGCTTGTCGGGGGTTGGCAATCAGCCCCAGCATTTT
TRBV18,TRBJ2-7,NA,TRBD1,CASSPSGTGVEQYF,TGTGCCAGCTCACCTTCCGGGACAGGGGTCGAGCAGTACTTC
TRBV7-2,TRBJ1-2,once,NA,CASSLGGRGVGYGYTF,TGTGCCAGCAGCTTAGGGGGGCGAGGGGTCGGCTATGGCTACACCTTC
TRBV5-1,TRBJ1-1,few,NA,CASSYYGTRSTEAFF,TGCGCCAGCAGCTATTACGGGACTCGGAGCACTGAAGCTTTCTTT